The TCR beta chain described here comes from a study of immune evolution from preneoplasia to lung adenocarcinoma. Study results and caveats: Top clone frequencies peaked in normal lung, apparently declining through invasive adenocarcinoma. Normal lung had highest clonality; later lesions appeared denser, more diverse.

Patient tissue came from resections in Japan or China, 2014–2017. Regarding this clone: Its specificity is not known.

Using immunoSEQ multiplex PCR, the repertoire was profiled, and TCRdb retains in-frame clones only, with some absent. This table has approximately 7,300 clones, roughly 72% appearing once. CDR1 and CDR2 from the germline V gene are SNHLY and FYNNEI. CDR3 length: 15 amino acids. The V segment lost 4 bases and the J segment 5 bases; nucleotides outside the gene matches: 4. This clonotype was obtained from a donor at least 70 years old with lung adenocarcinoma. Some clones in this sample may be carry-over from other donors' samples. Sequencing input: FFPE lung adenocarcinoma in situ tissue. The chain couples TRBV2 to TRBJ2-2; TRBD1 agrees at 10 bases. The CDR3 DNA is TGTGCCAGCAGTGTCACGGGACAGGGGACCGGGGAGCTGTTTTTT. Amino acid sequence: CASSVTGQGTGELFF.